The clone carrying this T cell receptor beta chain was picked up one time. What it recognizes is unknown. The data are from a study of PD-1 blockade in classical Hodgkin lymphoma. General study results and limits: By C4D1, CD4+ diversity increased significantly, especially in complete responders. Exclusion covered patients beginning nivolumab under 1 year post-ASCT.

There was relapse after autologous stem cell transplantation in every patient, and there was variation in brentuximab vedotin exposure. Patients reached a best response of complete response, partial response or progressive disease. Trimming pared 0 bases from V and 8 bases from J, leaving 18 bases between. The CDR3 is made up of 16 amino acids. Germline assignment: CDR1 LGHNA and CDR2 YSLEER. Profiled with immunoSEQ multiplex PCR; TCRdb holds only in-frame clones, not every one. The sample has about 37,000 clones; over 65% are singletons. The rearrangement joins TRBV4-3 to TRBJ2-3; the D gene is possibly TRBD2 (7 bases). The sample in question was peripheral blood mononuclear cells (PBMCs), obtained before the second cycle of nivolumab. This clonotype originated in a human donor with classical Hodgkin lymphoma. In DNA form, the CDR3 reads TGCGCCAGCAGCCAAGATCGGGGGGCCTCGACGGGTACGCAGTATTTT. It translates to CASSQDRGASTGTQYF.